A selection of T cell receptor beta chains follows, all from one sample in a study of cytomegalovirus exposure and HLA in healthy donors. Using immunoSEQ multiplex PCR, the repertoire was profiled, and TCRdb retains in-frame clones only, with some absent. The sample lists approximately 140,000 clones, more than 60% occurring once. The sequencing sample was made of PBMCs. Every receptor here comes from a man aged 35-49 years in good health and CMV-seronegative. Both conserved end residues are part of each CDR3. D genes are given only for firm matches. For some rows the clone size is stated as once, few or many, or as a class when expanded; others skip it.

clone_size: NA
v_call: TRBV11-2
d_call: TRBD2
j_call: TRBJ2-3
cdr3_nt: TGTGCCAGCAGCTTAGACCGGGCGGGGGGACAAGATACGCAGTATTTT
cdr3_aa: CASSLDRAGGQDTQYF

clone_size: NA
v_call: TRBV5-6
d_call: TRBD1
j_call: TRBJ1-5
cdr3_nt: TGTGCCAGCAGTCGGGACAGGGGGTACGGTCAGCCCCAGCATTTT
cdr3_aa: CASSRDRGYGQPQHF

clone_size: once
v_call: TRBV11-2
d_call: NA
j_call: TRBJ1-5
cdr3_nt: TGTGCCAGCAGCTTAGGGCTCGACATCGGCCAGCCCCAGCATTTT
cdr3_aa: CASSLGLDIGQPQHF

clone_size: NA
v_call: TRBV2
d_call: NA
j_call: TRBJ2-5
cdr3_nt: TGTGCCAGCAGCTGGGGGGGGGCGGTGGCGCAGACCCAGTACTTC
cdr3_aa: CASSWGGAVAQTQYF

clone_size: NA
v_call: TRBV4-1
d_call: NA
j_call: TRBJ2-5
cdr3_nt: TGCGCCAGCAGCCAAAGGAGAGCCCAAGAGACCCAGTACTTC
cdr3_aa: CASSQRRAQETQYF

clone_size: NA
v_call: TRBV6-1
d_call: NA
j_call: TRBJ2-5
cdr3_nt: TGTGCCAGCAGTGAAGCAAGACAGCCCAATAAAGAGACCCAGTACTTC
cdr3_aa: CASSEARQPNKETQYF

clone_size: NA
v_call: TRBV10-1
d_call: NA
j_call: TRBJ1-6
cdr3_nt: TGCGCCAGCAGTTCGAGACGGGGGGATTCACCCCTCCACTTT
cdr3_aa: CASSSRRGDSPLHF

clone_size: NA
v_call: TRBV10-3
d_call: TRBD1
j_call: TRBJ2-3
cdr3_nt: TGTGCCATCATGAGGGGGCTAGCCAGAGATACGCAGTATTTT
cdr3_aa: CAIMRGLARDTQYF

clone_size: NA
v_call: TRBV7-9
d_call: TRBD1
j_call: TRBJ2-7
cdr3_nt: TGTGCCAGCAGCCTAACTACAGGGGGCGGCGACGAGCAGTACTTC
cdr3_aa: CASSLTTGGGDEQYF

clone_size: NA
v_call: TRBV7-3
d_call: NA
j_call: TRBJ2-3
cdr3_nt: TGTGCCAGCAGCTTAAGAGGGTTGGGCACAGATACGCAGTATTTT
cdr3_aa: CASSLRGLGTDTQYF

clone_size: NA
v_call: TRBV10-3
d_call: NA
j_call: TRBJ2-3
cdr3_nt: TGTGCCATCAGTACTGACACAGATACGCAGTATTTT
cdr3_aa: CAISTDTDTQYF

clone_size: NA
v_call: TRBV5-6
d_call: NA
j_call: TRBJ2-5
cdr3_nt: TGTGCCAGCAGCTTGACTAGCTACTTCCAAGAGACCCAGTACTTC
cdr3_aa: CASSLTSYFQETQYF

clone_size: NA
v_call: TRBV6-6
d_call: TRBD1
j_call: TRBJ2-7
cdr3_nt: TGTGCCAGCAGTTACTCAAACAGGGGCCTATACGAGCAGTACTTC
cdr3_aa: CASSYSNRGLYEQYF

clone_size: NA
v_call: TRBV9
d_call: NA
j_call: TRBJ1-2
cdr3_nt: TGTGCCAGCAGCGCCCGGGACATCAACTATGGCTACACCTTC
cdr3_aa: CASSARDINYGYTF

clone_size: NA
v_call: TRBV5-8
d_call: TRBD1
j_call: TRBJ2-2
cdr3_nt: TGTGCCAGCAGCTTGGGAACGGGACAGGGGGTCGGGGAGCTGTTTTTT
cdr3_aa: CASSLGTGQGVGELFF

clone_size: NA
v_call: TRBV5-1
d_call: TRBD2
j_call: TRBJ2-5
cdr3_nt: TGCGCCAGCAGATTCCTCCCACTAGCGGGGGTAGAGACCCAGTACTTC
cdr3_aa: CASRFLPLAGVETQYF

clone_size: NA
v_call: TRBV13
d_call: TRBD2
j_call: TRBJ2-5
cdr3_nt: TGTGCCAGCAGCCCTAGCGGGGGACCGACGACCCAGTACTTC
cdr3_aa: CASSPSGGPTTQYF

clone_size: once
v_call: TRBV11-2
d_call: NA
j_call: TRBJ1-5
cdr3_nt: TGTGCCAGCAGCCCCGCAGGGGATAGCAATCAGCCCCAGCATTTT
cdr3_aa: CASSPAGDSNQPQHF

clone_size: NA
v_call: TRBV7-9
d_call: NA
j_call: TRBJ2-7
cdr3_nt: TGTGCCAGCAGCTTAGGAGGGACAACTCGCTCCTACGAGCAGTACTTC
cdr3_aa: CASSLGGTTRSYEQYF

clone_size: NA
v_call: TRBV10-3
d_call: TRBD1
j_call: TRBJ1-1
cdr3_nt: TGTGCCATCAGTACCGGACAGGGGAAGGGAGGAGGTGAAGCTTTCTTT
cdr3_aa: CAISTGQGKGGGEAFF

clone_size: few
v_call: TRBV28
d_call: TRBD1
j_call: TRBJ1-1
cdr3_nt: TGTGCCAGCAGGCGGACAGGGCTCATGAACACTGAAGCTTTCTTT
cdr3_aa: CASRRTGLMNTEAFF

clone_size: once
v_call: TRBV14
d_call: NA
j_call: TRBJ2-5
cdr3_nt: TGTGCCAGCAGCCAAATGATGAGACAGCCTCAAGAGACCCAGTACTTC
cdr3_aa: CASSQMMRQPQETQYF

clone_size: NA
v_call: TRBV5-1
d_call: TRBD1
j_call: TRBJ2-7
cdr3_nt: TGCGCCAGCAAACTCGACAGGGGCCTGGCGTTACCGTACTTC
cdr3_aa: CASKLDRGLALPYF

clone_size: NA
v_call: TRBV13
d_call: TRBD2
j_call: TRBJ2-3
cdr3_nt: TGTGCCAGCAGCTTAGTCGCCGGGGACTACCGCGATACGCAGTATTTT
cdr3_aa: CASSLVAGDYRDTQYF